Below are 27 T cell receptor beta chains sequenced from a single sample in a study of T cell changes during pregnancy in multiple sclerosis. Clones were sequenced by immunoSEQ multiplex PCR, and TCRdb holds only the in-frame ones, with some missing. The sample includes about 61,000 clones, roughly 88% seen only once; the top ten take about 1.8%. The sample here was peripheral blood, taken in the first trimester of pregnancy. The receptors were sampled from a female donor with multiple sclerosis, enrolled in a pregnancy study.

V and J are TRBV6-4 and TRBJ1-1; TRBD1 might be the D (5 bases). V shed 11 bases and J shed 1 base, with 11 bases lying between them. CDR1 and CDR2 (germline): MRHNA, SNTAGT. CDR3 length: 12 residues. The CDR3 protein is CASRGGNTEAFF. In DNA form, the CDR3 reads TGTGCCTCGAGGGGAGGGAACACTGAAGCTTTCTTT.

The J gene is TRBJ2-7, the V gene TRBV6-1; maybe TRBD1 (5 bases). This CDR3 has 14 residues. V lost 1 base and J 3 bases, leaving 10 bases between the germline ends. CDR1 and CDR2 (germline): MNHNS, SASEGT. The CDR3 here is CASSEVDSFYEQYF. In DNA, the CDR3 is TGTGCCAGCAGTGAAGTAGACAGTTTCTACGAGCAGTACTTC.

A single count supports this clone. The chain joins TRBV7-2 to TRBJ2-5; D uncertain. CDR1 and CDR2 from the germline V gene are SGHTA and FQGNSA. The CDR3 has 13 amino acids. V was clipped by 5 bases and J by 3 bases, with 10 bases between them. The CDR3 DNA sequence: TGTGCCAGCAGCCCCTCCCCCGAAGAGACCCAGTACTTC. Amino acids: CASSPSPEETQYF. Variable domain in full (rest from reference TRBV7-2 and TRBJ2-5): GAGVSQSPSNKVTEKGKDVELRCDPISGHTALYWYRQSLGQGLEFLIYFQGNSAPDKSGLPSDRFSAERTGGSVSTLTIQRTQQEDSAVYLCASSPSPEETQYFGPGTRLLVL.

The chain carries TRBV28 and TRBJ1-5; no definite D call. Germline V lookup: CDR1 MDHEN, CDR2 SYDVKM. V was shortened by 8 bases and J by 8 bases, with 22 bases between the two germline ends. The length of the CDR3 is 15 residues. The CDR3 protein is CASESTAGWEKPQHF. Written as DNA, the CDR3 is TGTGCCAGCGAATCCACGGCGGGGTGGGAAAAGCCCCAGCATTTT.

The chain links TRBV6-5 to TRBJ1-2; 8 bases map to TRBD1. Trimming at V came to 0 bases and at J to 7 bases, leaving 10 bases not matched to a gene. The CDR3 has 16 amino acids. Germline CDR1 MNHEY, CDR2 SVGAGI. CDR3 in DNA: TGTGCCAGCAGTTACTCGAGGCAGGGGGCGTTATTTGGCTACACCTTC. Amino acids: CASSYSRQGALFGYTF.

This chain uses TRBV2 with TRBJ2-7; no definite D call. The ends were cut back, 6 bases at V and 4 bases at J, with 4 bases in the middle. The CDR3 sequence is 10 residues long. Germline CDR1 reads SNHLY; CDR2 reads FYNNEI. CDR3 sequence (DNA): TGTGCCAGCAGGAGTTACGAGCAGTACTTC. Translated: CASRSYEQYF.

The chain links TRBV10-3 to TRBJ2-1; D possibly corresponds to TRBD2 (6 bases). Deletions cut 2 bases from V and 5 bases from J, with 13 bases between. The CDR3 loop spans 15 amino acids. In germline, CDR1 is ENHRY, CDR2 SYGVKD. Written as DNA, the CDR3 is TGTGCCATCAGTGAGAATGGCGGGACCGACAATGAGCAGTTCTTC. It codes for CAISENGGTDNEQFF.

This chain uses TRBV21-1 with TRBJ1-1; the D segment call TRBD1 is taken from the table without a DNA check. TRBV21-1 is classified as a pseudogene. CDR3 length: 15 residues. The CDR3 loop reads CASSKVQVMNTEAFF. Written as DNA, the CDR3 is TGTGCCAGCAGCAAAGTTCAGGTGATGAACACTGAAGCTTTCTTT.

The V and J genes are TRBV7-3 and TRBJ2-1; a possible D gene is TRBD2 (6 bases). This CDR3 is built from 16 residues. Looked up from germline, CDR1 is SGHTA and CDR2 is FQGTGA. Trimming removed 4 bases from V and 4 bases from J, with 17 bases in between. The CDR3 bases are TGTGCCAGCAGCTCCCAGGTTTGGGGGGTTTACAATGAGCAGTTCTTC. Amino acids: CASSSQVWGVYNEQFF.

The chain combines TRBV5-1 with TRBJ1-2; the match to TRBD1 covers 10 bases. Germline-derived CDR1 and CDR2 are SGHRS and YFSETQ. This CDR3 region has 16 residues. J gave up 2 bases and V 3 bases, and 7 bases lay outside the gene matches. The CDR3 nucleotides are TGCGCCAGCAGCTCATACCCGGGACAGGGGAACTATGGCTACACCTTC. Encoded protein: CASSSYPGQGNYGYTF.

The rearrangement uses TRBV20-1 and TRBJ1-2, with a tentative D call TRBD1 (5 bases). In germline, CDR1 is DFQATT, CDR2 SNEGSKA (reference sequence). The CDR3 length is 10 residues. Trimming pared 4 bases from V and 8 bases from J, leaving 8 bases between. CDR3: CSATGEGYTF. DNA for the CDR3: TGCAGTGCTACGGGGGAAGGCTACACCTTC.

By frequency in the sample, this clone is medium-sized. This specimen includes other DNA sequences encoding the same CDR3. The chain uses TRBV12-5 and TRBJ2-7; D may be TRBD1 (7 bases). CDR3 length equals 14 residues. V was trimmed by 1 base and J by 3 bases, leaving 10 bases between them. Germline values: CDR1 LGHNT, CDR2 FRNRAP. The CDR3 region is CASGLDRGGYEQYF. The CDR3 DNA sequence: TGTGCTAGTGGTTTGGACAGGGGAGGCTACGAGCAGTACTTC.

The chain carries TRBV6-4 and TRBJ2-2; D is perhaps TRBD2 (6 bases). V gave up 5 bases and J gave up 3 bases, with 7 bases separating them. The CDR3 contains 13 residues. Germline assignment: CDR1 MRHNA and CDR2 SNTAGT. The CDR3 DNA follows: TGTGCCAGCAGTCCTAGCGACACCGGGGAGCTGTTTTTT. It yields the protein CASSPSDTGELFF.

The CDR3 region has the DNA TGTGCCAGCAGCCACGGAGCAGCTCAGAACACTGAAGCTTTCTTT. Translated: CASSHGAAQNTEAFF. The rearrangement links TRBV7-9 to TRBJ1-1, with D unresolved. The V gene's germline CDR1 is SEHNR and CDR2 FQNEAQ (reference sequence). This CDR3 spans 15 amino acids. Trimming removed 5 bases from V and 1 base from J, with 14 bases in between.

The rearrangement uses TRBV7-3 and TRBJ1-2; D is perhaps TRBD1 (6 bases). V lost 1 base to trimming and J lost 8 bases, with 20 bases between them. The CDR3 consists of 16 residues. Looked up from germline, CDR1 is SGHTA and CDR2 is FQGTGA. As DNA, the CDR3 is TGTGCCAGCAGCTTAAGGGCAGGGGAACTTGTGGGGGGCTACACCTTC. Encoded protein: CASSLRAGELVGGYTF.

The V gene is TRBV7-3, the J gene TRBJ2-5; D might be TRBD1 (7 bases). The germline V and J ends were trimmed by 5 bases and 1 base, with 20 bases remaining between them. From germline, CDR1 is SGHTA and CDR2 FQGTGA. CDR3 length: 17 amino acids. CDR3 region: CASSLGGGISFQETQYF. The DNA for the CDR3 is TGTGCCAGCAGCCTCGGAGGGGGCATAAGTTTCCAAGAGACCCAGTACTTC.

The gene calls are TRBV5-1 and TRBJ2-2; D uncertain. Germline lookup yields CDR1 SGHRS and CDR2 YFSETQ. The CDR3 length is 15 residues. V was trimmed by 4 bases and J by 5 bases, leaving 15 bases between them. CDR3 sequence (DNA): TGCGCCAGCAGCCAATTCGAGACACGGACCGGGGAGCTGTTTTTT. Its protein is CASSQFETRTGELFF.

This chain links TRBV2 with TRBJ1-1; TRBD1 might be the D (5 bases). Trimming removed 5 bases from V and 1 base from J, with 14 bases in between. The CDR3 runs 15 residues. Germline lookup yields CDR1 SNHLY and CDR2 FYNNEI. CDR3 loop: CASSILDTSNTEAFF. CDR3 DNA: TGTGCCAGCAGTATATTGGACACCTCGAACACTGAAGCTTTCTTT. Drawing the rest from reference TRBV2 and TRBJ1-1, the complete variable domain is EPEVTQTPSHQVTQMGQEVILRCVPISNHLYFYWYRQILGQKVEFLVSFYNNEISEKSEIFDDQFSVERPDGSNFTLKIRSTKLEDSAMYFCASSILDTSNTEAFFGQGTRLTVV.

A single count supports this clone. The V gene is TRBV7-2, the J gene TRBJ2-1; 7 nucleotides align to TRBD2. V was clipped by 4 bases and J by 7 bases; unmatched bases: 16. This CDR3 is 17 amino acids long. CDR1 and CDR2 (germline): SGHTA, FQGNSA. DNA for the CDR3: TGTGCCAGCAGCTCGGGGGGTGCGGGAGATATCAGGAATGAGCAGTTCTTC. Translating gives CASSSGGAGDIRNEQFF. Drawing the rest from reference TRBV7-2 and TRBJ2-1, the complete variable domain is GAGVSQSPSNKVTEKGKDVELRCDPISGHTALYWYRQSLGQGLEFLIYFQGNSAPDKSGLPSDRFSAERTGGSVSTLTIQRTQQEDSAVYLCASSSGGAGDIRNEQFFGPGTRLTVL.

This sequence joins TRBV19 and TRBJ1-5; a possible D gene is TRBD1 (6 bases). The length of the CDR3 is 15 residues. Trimming removed 4 bases from V and 1 base from J, with 11 bases in between. Germline CDR1 reads LNHDA; CDR2 reads SQIVND (reference sequence). CDR3 loop: CASSRWGQSNQPQHF. The CDR3, as DNA: TGTGCCAGTAGTAGGTGGGGGCAGAGCAATCAGCCCCAGCATTTT.

This chain joins TRBV4-2 and TRBJ2-7, with TRBD2 matching 7 bases. Germline V gene lookup returns CDR1 LGHNA and CDR2 YNFKEQ. CDR3 size: 16 residues. V gave up 1 base and J gave up 7 bases; unmatched junction bases: 13. In DNA, the CDR3 is TGTGCCAGCAGCCAAGTAACCGGGACTACTGGAGGGGAGCAGTACTTC. Its translation: CASSQVTGTTGGEQYF.

V is TRBV4-3 and J is TRBJ2-6; D gene ambiguous. Trimming took off 1 base at V and 0 bases at J, with 7 bases between the two ends. This CDR3 spans 16 amino acids. Per the germline V gene, CDR1 is LGHNA and CDR2 is YSLEER. CDR3 residues: CASSQVFGSGANVLTF. The CDR3 DNA reads as TGCGCCAGCAGCCAAGTGTTCGGCTCTGGGGCCAACGTCCTGACTTTC.

The gene calls are TRBV12-5 and TRBJ2-6, with a tentative D call TRBD2 (5 bases). Looked up from germline, CDR1 is LGHNT and CDR2 is FRNRAP. The length of the CDR3 is 17 residues. Trimming took 3 bases from V and 0 from J, leaving 12 bases between them. CDR3 sequence reads: CASGLDIGSSGANVLTF. In DNA form, the CDR3 reads TGTGCTAGTGGTTTAGATATTGGGAGCTCTGGGGCCAACGTCCTGACTTTC.

The genes are TRBV5-1 and TRBJ2-7; D might be TRBD1 (6 bases). Between the trimmed V and J ends, which lost 2 bases and 2 bases, there was a span of 11 bases. Germline V CDR1 and CDR2: SGHRS, YFSETQ. This CDR3 region has 14 residues. The CDR3 DNA follows: TGCGCCAGCAGCTTCAGGGGAGTGGCCTACGAGCAGTACTTC. Its protein is CASSFRGVAYEQYF. Together with reference TRBV5-1 and TRBJ2-7, the CDR3 gives the full variable domain: KAGVTQTPRYLIKTRGQQVTLSCSPISGHRSVSWYQQTPGQGLQFLFEYFSETQRNKGNFPGRFSGRQFSNSRSEMNVSTLELGDSALYLCASSFRGVAYEQYFGPGTRLTVT.

The genes are TRBV29-1 and TRBJ2-7; a weak D match, TRBD1 (6 bases). This CDR3 contains 14 residues. The germline gives CDR1 SQVTM, CDR2 ANQGSEA. Trimming left V 6 bases short and J 3 bases short, with 18 bases between. The CDR3 nucleotides read TGCAGCGTAGGACGGGACAAAGGTAACTACGAGCAGTACTTC. This translates into CSVGRDKGNYEQYF.

V and J are TRBV9 and TRBJ2-3; 10 bases are a match to TRBD2. The V gene end was trimmed by 4 bases and the J gene end by 2 bases; junction bases not matched to a gene: 4. The CDR3 runs 15 residues. In germline, CDR1 is SGDLS, CDR2 YYNGEE. This chain's CDR3 is CASSFSGRSTDTQYF. CDR3 nucleotide sequence: TGTGCCAGCAGCTTTAGCGGGAGGTCCACAGATACGCAGTATTTT.

This chain connects TRBV7-2 to TRBJ2-5, with D tentatively TRBD2 (7 bases). This CDR3 region has 15 residues. Germline lookup yields CDR1 SGHTA and CDR2 FQGNSA. V was trimmed by 5 bases and J by 5 bases, leaving 18 bases between them. CDR3 sequence: CASSPKAGAGETQYF. The CDR3, as DNA: TGTGCCAGCAGCCCGAAGGCGGGGGCAGGGGAGACCCAGTACTTC.